Detailed here is one TCR beta chain. Its recognized antigen is unknown. No base-level quality is on record; no much larger clone is a single base apart. This entry comes from a study of regulatory T cells in long-lasting Graves disease (dated by TCRdb to the early 2020s). Concerning the study at large: To count as having persistent Graves' disease, a patient had to have received antithyroid drug treatment for over 5 years with TSH receptor autoantibodies remaining persistently positive. A total of about 35 samples underwent TCR sequencing, from roughly 13 patients with persistent Graves' disease and roughly 20 patients with newly diagnosed Graves' disease. Persistent Graves' disease patients in the clinical cohort had taken antithyroid drugs for roughly ten years on average. The study was conducted in China and was registered as a clinical trial. Peripheral blood TCR sequencing and RNA sequencing compared persistent Graves' disease patients with newly diagnosed Graves' disease patients. Here is what the overall study found, with its caveats: The small sample size was acknowledged by the authors as a limitation that may reduce accuracy. Persistent Graves' disease patients showed lower TCR Shannon entropy and fewer highly expanded clones than newly diagnosed patients, suggesting clonal expansion. TRBV28, TRBJ1-2 and TRBJ2-5 were preferentially used in persistent disease, while TRBV20-1 and TRBJ2-1 were favored in newly diagnosed disease. Only the TCR beta chain was sequenced and analyzed. More public clonotypes were shared among persistent patients (2,741) than among newly diagnosed patients (966). The study examined only peripheral blood because the primary lesion, thyroid tissue, could not be accessed.

The time point label for this specimen denotes: persistent/refractory GD, antithyroid drugs over 5 years with positive TRAb. RNA was extracted from PBMCs in TRIzol for both TCR sequencing and RNA sequencing. The diagnosis of Graves' disease was made according to American Thyroid Association guidelines. Patients for the study were recruited at an endocrinology department in Xi'an, China. Each patient gave approximately 10 milliliters of peripheral blood, collected in an EDTA anticoagulant tube. PBMCs were isolated by Ficoll Paque Plus density gradient separation without further T cell sorting. RNA quality was checked with an Agilent 2100 Bioanalyzer and agarose gel, and concentration with a NanoDrop 2000. Preparation of the library involved multiplex PCR. These reads were obtained on an Illumina HiSeq 4000. TCR beta libraries were built with iRepertoire HTBI primers and Arm-PCR amplification of CDR3 regions. Gel purification was performed on PCR products prior to sequencing. For the original study's pipeline: Across samples, 60 to 70 TRBV and 15 or so TRBJ segments were identified and used for gene usage analysis of CDR3 amino acid clonotypes. COPE and FqMerger were used to merge the filtered high-quality paired reads into contigs. BLAST was used to align contigs to IMGT TRBV, TRBD and TRBJ reference genes, with CDR3 defined following IMGT. Clonotypes above 0.1% frequency were classified as highly expanded clones. Shannon entropy was used to measure repertoire diversity, and the Gini coefficient was used to measure V-J evenness. Public clonotypes were defined as clonotypes shared by more than one individual. TCRdb passed the public sequencing reads through fastp at Q25 and MiXCR, retaining productive beta sequences. Each entry is one CDR3 protein sequence, shown with its most common DNA and genes. TCRdb, rather than the study authors, made the V and J calls. The sample table lists about 460,000 distinct CDR3 sequences, 22% of them with a count of one. About 12% of the sample goes to the ten largest clones.

Trimmed from V: 7 bases; trimmed from J: 8 bases; junction bases lacking a gene match: 16. The CDR3 has 16 amino acids, counting the end cysteine and phenylalanine. The only DNA kept is the CDR3, 48 bases in frame from the first base. CDR1 MDHEN and CDR2 SYDVKM were looked up in the germline V gene. The receptor was derived from a female donor with Graves disease. Material: peripheral blood mononuclear cells (PBMCs), obtained when the disease was refractory, from a patient treated with antithyroid drugs. The chain employs TRBV28 and TRBJ2-1, with 8 bases aligning to TRBD1. The DNA sequence follows: TGTGCCAGCACCTCACTCGGACAGGGAATAGTCGATGAGCAGTTCTTC. Its protein reads: CASTSLGQGIVDEQFF.